This TCR beta chain is from a study of CD8 T cells in Susac syndrome. RNA, at roughly 0.45 to 1 ug, was reverse transcribed with random hexamers. TCRdb re-analysed the immunoSEQ multiplex PCR reads in MiXCR, keeping a single row per CDR3 protein. The sample gives about 140,000 distinct CDR3 sequences, around 95% of which show up once; around 0.08% is in the top ten. The CDR3 consists of 13 residues. V lost 8 bases, J lost 2 bases, and 10 bases lay in between. CDR1 LNHNV and CDR2 YYDKDF come from the germline V gene (reference sequence). This receptor was obtained from a human donor with Susac syndrome. The V and J genes are TRBV15 and TRBJ1-5, with D maybe TRBD1 (6 bases). The sample taken for sequencing was CD4+ T cells from PBMCs. The CDR3, as DNA: TGTGCCACCGGACACAGGGGCAATCAGCCCCAGCATTTT. Protein: CATGHRGNQPQHF.